These T cell receptor beta chains were read from a single sample in a study of blood T cell repertoires in COVID-19. Here immunoSEQ multiplex PCR was the method, and the copy in TCRdb shows in-frame clones only, minus some. The table has a few hundred thousand clones, approximately 85% seen once. The sequencing sample was made of peripheral blood. These receptors came from a woman aged 25-40 years with acute or convalescent COVID-19. The CDR3 runs from the conserved cysteine through the conserved F or W. A D gene is named only where the DNA matches it firmly. The size entry is marked missing in some rows and otherwise reads once, few, many or a size class.

cdr3_nt: TGCAGCGTTGGGCAGGGACAGGGCAATCAGCCCCAGCATTTT
cdr3_aa: CSVGQGQGNQPQHF
clone_size: NA
d_call: TRBD1
j_call: TRBJ1-5
cdr3_length: 14
v_call: TRBV29-1

cdr3_nt: TGTGCCAGCAGTCCCGCCGGTTCCTCCGAGCAGTACTTC
cdr3_aa: CASSPAGSSEQYF
clone_size: NA
d_call: NA
j_call: TRBJ2-7
cdr3_length: 13
v_call: TRBV27

cdr3_nt: TGTGCCAGTAGTATCCGGGACAGGGGTACTGAAGCTTTCTTT
cdr3_aa: CASSIRDRGTEAFF
clone_size: NA
d_call: TRBD1
j_call: TRBJ1-1
cdr3_length: 14
v_call: TRBV19

cdr3_nt: TGTGCCAGCAGCATAAGGAACAGGGAGTTTCGGGAGACCCAGTACTTC
cdr3_aa: CASSIRNREFRETQYF
clone_size: NA
d_call: NA
j_call: TRBJ2-5
cdr3_length: 16
v_call: TRBV7-2

cdr3_nt: TGTGCCAGCAGTTTCGGCCAGGGAAATGGCGAGCAGTACTTC
cdr3_aa: CASSFGQGNGEQYF
clone_size: NA
d_call: NA
j_call: TRBJ2-7
cdr3_length: 14
v_call: TRBV27

cdr3_nt: TGTGCCAGCAGTGAAAATGCTGGCAGCAATCAGCCCCAGCATTTT
cdr3_aa: CASSENAGSNQPQHF
clone_size: NA
d_call: NA
j_call: TRBJ1-5
cdr3_length: 15
v_call: TRBV2

cdr3_nt: TGTGCCACCACTTCCCCAATAAAGTTTCTAGCGGGACATCACGAGCAGTACTTC
cdr3_aa: CATTSPIKFLAGHHEQYF
clone_size: NA
d_call: TRBD2
j_call: TRBJ2-7
cdr3_length: 18
v_call: TRBV24-1

cdr3_nt: TGTGCCAGCAGCTTAGGGGGCAACTCCTACGAGCAGTACTTC
cdr3_aa: CASSLGGNSYEQYF
clone_size: NA
d_call: NA
j_call: TRBJ2-7
cdr3_length: 14
v_call: TRBV11-2

cdr3_nt: TGCGCCAGCAGCCAACACCTGTCGGCTAGCGGTGACTACGAGCAGTACTTC
cdr3_aa: CASSQHLSASGDYEQYF
clone_size: few
d_call: TRBD2
j_call: TRBJ2-7
cdr3_length: 17
v_call: TRBV4-3

cdr3_nt: TGTGCCAGCAGTTTATTCACCGTTGCTACAGGCTACGAGCAGTACTTC
cdr3_aa: CASSLFTVATGYEQYF
clone_size: NA
d_call: NA
j_call: TRBJ2-7
cdr3_length: 16
v_call: TRBV27

cdr3_nt: TGTGCCTGGAGTGTACGGGAGACCCAGTACTTC
cdr3_aa: CAWSVRETQYF
clone_size: NA
d_call: NA
j_call: TRBJ2-5
cdr3_length: 11
v_call: TRBV30

cdr3_nt: TGTGCCACCTCAGGGGAGTTTGGGAATCAGCCCCAGCATTTT
cdr3_aa: CATSGEFGNQPQHF
clone_size: once
d_call: NA
j_call: TRBJ1-5
cdr3_length: 14
v_call: TRBV2

cdr3_nt: TGTGCCAGCAGATTTGGACAGGGGGATGAAAAACTGTTTTTT
cdr3_aa: CASRFGQGDEKLFF
clone_size: NA
d_call: TRBD1
j_call: TRBJ1-4
cdr3_length: 14
v_call: TRBV5-5

cdr3_nt: TGTGCCAGCTGGACAGGCCCTGAAGCTTTCTTT
cdr3_aa: CASWTGPEAFF
clone_size: NA
d_call: TRBD1
j_call: TRBJ1-1
cdr3_length: 11
v_call: TRBV5-5

cdr3_nt: TGTGCCAGCAGCCTCTGGGGTATCGGACACCCAGGGGCAGTCCTCCACTTT
cdr3_aa: CASSLWGIGHPGAVLHF
clone_size: NA
d_call: NA
j_call: TRBJ1-6
cdr3_length: 17
v_call: TRBV6-2/TRBV6-3

cdr3_nt: TGTGCCAGCAGCCAGACAGCAACTAATGAAAAACTGTTTTTT
cdr3_aa: CASSQTATNEKLFF
clone_size: NA
d_call: NA
j_call: TRBJ1-4
cdr3_length: 14
v_call: TRBV7-9

cdr3_nt: TGCAGTGCTAGTGGGGGGCAGAATAATTCACCCCTCCACTTT
cdr3_aa: CSASGGQNNSPLHF
clone_size: NA
d_call: NA
j_call: TRBJ1-6
cdr3_length: 14
v_call: TRBV20-1

cdr3_nt: TGTGCCAGCAGCGCCGGGACAGGGTTAAACTATGGCTACACCTTC
cdr3_aa: CASSAGTGLNYGYTF
clone_size: NA
d_call: TRBD1
j_call: TRBJ1-2
cdr3_length: 15
v_call: TRBV9

cdr3_nt: TGTGCCAGCAGCTCAAGACTAGCGGGAGTAACAGATACGCAGTATTTT
cdr3_aa: CASSSRLAGVTDTQYF
clone_size: NA
d_call: TRBD2
j_call: TRBJ2-3
cdr3_length: 16
v_call: TRBV11-2

cdr3_nt: TGCGCCAGCAGCCAAGACCCAGCGGGAGGGCTCCTCGGTGAGCAGTTCTTC
cdr3_aa: CASSQDPAGGLLGEQFF
clone_size: NA
d_call: TRBD2
j_call: TRBJ2-1
cdr3_length: 17
v_call: TRBV4-3

cdr3_nt: TGCGCCAGCAGCCAAGCGGTCGCCTACGAGCAGTACTTC
cdr3_aa: CASSQAVAYEQYF
clone_size: NA
d_call: NA
j_call: TRBJ2-7
cdr3_length: 13
v_call: TRBV4-3

cdr3_nt: TGTGCCAGCAGCTTGGACAGGGGCACAGATACGCAGTATTTT
cdr3_aa: CASSLDRGTDTQYF
clone_size: NA
d_call: NA
j_call: TRBJ2-3
cdr3_length: 14
v_call: TRBV5-4

cdr3_nt: TGTGCCAGCAGCTTCGATCGACAGGCGTATTCAACTAATGAAAAACTGTTTTTT
cdr3_aa: CASSFDRQAYSTNEKLFF
clone_size: NA
d_call: NA
j_call: TRBJ1-4
cdr3_length: 18
v_call: TRBV7-8

cdr3_nt: TGTGCCACTGAACAGGGCTATGGCTACACCTTC
cdr3_aa: CATEQGYGYTF
clone_size: once
d_call: NA
j_call: TRBJ1-2
cdr3_length: 11
v_call: TRBV7-9

cdr3_nt: TGCGCCAGCAGCCTGGGACAGCCAAGGAAAAAACTGTTTTTT
cdr3_aa: CASSLGQPRKKLFF
clone_size: NA
d_call: TRBD1
j_call: TRBJ1-4
cdr3_length: 14
v_call: TRBV5-1

cdr3_nt: TGCAGCGTTGTATTTTTAGTTCGGAGGGAGGGTGAAGCTTTCTTT
cdr3_aa: CSVVFLVRREGEAFF
clone_size: NA
d_call: NA
j_call: TRBJ1-1
cdr3_length: 15
v_call: TRBV29-1

cdr3_nt: TGTGCTAGTGGTCCATCAGGGGGCTTGGAGACCCAGTACTTC
cdr3_aa: CASGPSGGLETQYF
clone_size: NA
d_call: TRBD1
j_call: TRBJ2-5
cdr3_length: 14
v_call: TRBV12-5

cdr3_nt: TGCGCCAGCAGCTTGAGCGCCAGGGGGGTCAATGAGCAGTTCTTC
cdr3_aa: CASSLSARGVNEQFF
clone_size: NA
d_call: NA
j_call: TRBJ2-1
cdr3_length: 15
v_call: TRBV5-1

cdr3_nt: TGTGCCAGCAGCCCCAGGGGTAGCGGGAGGACCGGGGAGCTGTTTTTT
cdr3_aa: CASSPRGSGRTGELFF
clone_size: NA
d_call: TRBD2
j_call: TRBJ2-2
cdr3_length: 16
v_call: TRBV9

cdr3_nt: TGCGCCAGCAGCCAAGATAGACAGGGGGCCTACAATGAGCAGTTCTTC
cdr3_aa: CASSQDRQGAYNEQFF
clone_size: NA
d_call: TRBD1
j_call: TRBJ2-1
cdr3_length: 16
v_call: TRBV4-3

cdr3_nt: TGTGCCAGCAGTTTATCCGGACTAGCGGGAGCCTACGAGCAGTACTTC
cdr3_aa: CASSLSGLAGAYEQYF
clone_size: NA
d_call: TRBD2
j_call: TRBJ2-7
cdr3_length: 16
v_call: TRBV27

cdr3_nt: TGTGCCACCAGTGATTTGGCGGGAAATGAGCAGTTCTTC
cdr3_aa: CATSDLAGNEQFF
clone_size: once
d_call: NA
j_call: TRBJ2-1
cdr3_length: 13
v_call: TRBV24-1

cdr3_nt: TGTGCCAGCAGCTTGACAGGAGAGCCCCAAGAGACCCAGTACTTC
cdr3_aa: CASSLTGEPQETQYF
clone_size: NA
d_call: NA
j_call: TRBJ2-5
cdr3_length: 15
v_call: TRBV3-1/TRBV3-2

cdr3_nt: TGTGCCAGCAGAGGGACTAGCGTAAGCAATGAGCAGTTCTTC
cdr3_aa: CASRGTSVSNEQFF
clone_size: once
d_call: TRBD2
j_call: TRBJ2-1
cdr3_length: 14
v_call: TRBV27

cdr3_nt: TGTGCCAGCAGCAATAACAGGGGCCCATCACCCAATGAGCAGTTCTTC
cdr3_aa: CASSNNRGPSPNEQFF
clone_size: NA
d_call: TRBD1
j_call: TRBJ2-1
cdr3_length: 16
v_call: TRBV5-4

cdr3_nt: TGTGCCAGCACGCGGGGGCCGGGAGAGACCCAGTACTTC
cdr3_aa: CASTRGPGETQYF
clone_size: NA
d_call: NA
j_call: TRBJ2-5
cdr3_length: 13
v_call: TRBV9

cdr3_nt: TGTGCCAGCAGTTACTCTAGGGGAGGAGATTCACCCCTCCACTTT
cdr3_aa: CASSYSRGGDSPLHF
clone_size: NA
d_call: NA
j_call: TRBJ1-6
cdr3_length: 15
v_call: TRBV6-2/TRBV6-3

cdr3_nt: TGTGCCTGGAGTGTCCAAGATACGCAGTATTTT
cdr3_aa: CAWSVQDTQYF
clone_size: NA
d_call: NA
j_call: TRBJ2-3
cdr3_length: 11
v_call: TRBV30

cdr3_nt: TGTGCCTGGAGTGTGGTGGCAGGTAGGAAGACCCAGTACTTC
cdr3_aa: CAWSVVAGRKTQYF
clone_size: NA
d_call: NA
j_call: TRBJ2-5
cdr3_length: 14
v_call: TRBV30

cdr3_nt: TGTGCCAGCAGCCGAAGAGGTCATTGGGTCCTCCACTTT
cdr3_aa: CASSRRGHWVLHF
clone_size: NA
d_call: NA
j_call: TRBJ1-6
cdr3_length: 13
v_call: TRBV3-1/TRBV3-2

cdr3_nt: TGTGCCACCAGCAGTGAATGGAGCGGGAGGTACAATGAGCAGTTCTTC
cdr3_aa: CATSSEWSGRYNEQFF
clone_size: NA
d_call: TRBD2
j_call: TRBJ2-1
cdr3_length: 16
v_call: TRBV15

cdr3_nt: TGCGCCAGCAGCCAAGTAGGGCAGGGGGGCAATGAGCAGTTCTTC
cdr3_aa: CASSQVGQGGNEQFF
clone_size: NA
d_call: NA
j_call: TRBJ2-1
cdr3_length: 15
v_call: TRBV4-3

cdr3_nt: TGTGCCAGCTCACCTACCGGGACAGGGACCTACGAGCAGTACTTC
cdr3_aa: CASSPTGTGTYEQYF
clone_size: NA
d_call: TRBD1
j_call: TRBJ2-7
cdr3_length: 15
v_call: TRBV18

cdr3_nt: TGTGCCAGTAGTATATTAGGGACAGGGGGGACAGATACGCAGTATTTT
cdr3_aa: CASSILGTGGTDTQYF
clone_size: NA
d_call: TRBD1
j_call: TRBJ2-3
cdr3_length: 16
v_call: TRBV19